A single sample is the source of the 18 T cell receptor beta chains below, sequenced in a study of T cells expressing NK-cell markers. TCRdb reprocessed the 5' RACE reads and reports one entry per CDR3 protein, with no DNA. Here the sample table reports 350,000 to 450,000 distinct CDR3 sequences. Sequenced sample: blood T cells: a sorted CD56 or NKG2C T cell subset, CD4+ or CD8+ T cells, or bulk PBMC T cells (not recorded which). The origin of the receptors is a man aged 18-75 years in good health.

This sequence joins TRBV20-1 and TRBJ2-3; checking the TCRdb D call of TRBD1 is not possible without DNA. Germline CDR1 DFQATT, CDR2 SNEGSKA (reference sequence). This CDR3 has 15 residues. CDR3 amino acids: CSARERTGSTDTQYF.

This rearrangement joins TRBV6-5 to TRBJ1-2; the TRBD1 assignment by TCRdb is unverifiable without DNA. The germline V gene has CDR1 MNHEY and CDR2 SVGAGI. The CDR3 totals 11 residues. The chain's CDR3 is CASFQGHGYTF.

This sequence joins TRBV12-3 or TRBV12-4 and TRBJ1-1. CDR3 length equals 14 residues. This chain's CDR3 is CASSLLQPNTEAFF.

The rearrangement links TRBV24-1 to TRBJ2-2. The CDR3 has 13 residues. Germline V gives CDR1 KGHDR, CDR2 SFDVKD. The CDR3 loop is CATAKGNTGELFF.

CDR3 sequence reads: CASSLALVKADILSYEQYF. The chain couples TRBV4-1 to TRBJ2-7; TCRdb's D call, TRBD1, is unchecked because there is no DNA. This CDR3 contains 19 residues. Germline V gene sequence: CDR1 MGHRA, CDR2 YSYEKL.

The chain couples TRBV18 to TRBJ1-1; the D gene TCRdb calls, TRBD1, cannot be checked with no DNA. The length of the CDR3 is 13 residues. Per the germline V gene, CDR1 is KGHSH and CDR2 is LQKENI. CDR3 sequence reads: CASTGQGVTEAFF.

The CDR3 sequence: CASNLIQGWSGDTQYF. This chain uses TRBV7-2 with TRBJ2-3; lacking DNA, the TRBD1 call made by TCRdb goes unchecked. The CDR3 runs to 16 residues. Looked up from germline, CDR1 is SGHTA and CDR2 is FQGNSA. Using reference TRBV7-2 and TRBJ2-3 for the parts outside the CDR3, the full variable domain is GAGVSQSPSNKVTEKGKDVELRCDPISGHTALYWYRQSLGQGLEFLIYFQGNSAPDKSGLPSDRFSAERTGGSVSTLTIQRTQQEDSAVYLCASNLIQGWSGDTQYFGPGTRLTVL.

The V gene is TRBV6-5, the J gene TRBJ2-1. The CDR3 runs to 12 residues. Germline V CDR1 and CDR2: MNHEY, SVGAGI. CDR3 sequence: CASSRVRNEQFF.

The genes are TRBV20-1 and TRBJ1-1; TCRdb's assignment of TRBD1 cannot be checked, as there is no DNA. Germline values: CDR1 DFQATT, CDR2 SNEGSKA (reference sequence). CDR3 length equals 15 residues. CDR3 in amino acids: CSARDQRGAGLEAFF.

The V call is TRBV7-9, the J call TRBJ2-2; TCRdb calls TRBD1, which cannot be checked without DNA. Germline values: CDR1 SEHNR, CDR2 FQNEAQ (reference sequence). This CDR3 has 16 amino acids. CDR3 region: CASSLGGGANTGELFF.

The chain carries TRBV14 and TRBJ1-4; TCRdb gives TRBD1 as the D gene, but with no DNA this cannot be confirmed. Germline CDR1 is SGHDN and CDR2 is FVKESK. The CDR3 contains 14 residues. The CDR3 protein is CASSARQSNEKLFF.

The rearrangement joins TRBV5-1 to TRBJ2-7. CDR3 length: 15 amino acids. Germline loops: CDR1 SGHRS, CDR2 YFSETQ. CDR3: CASSLIGVVSYEQYF. The full variable domain, rest sourced from reference TRBV5-1 and TRBJ2-7, is KAGVTQTPRYLIKTRGQQVTLSCSPISGHRSVSWYQQTPGQGLQFLFEYFSETQRNKGNFPGRFSGRQFSNSRSEMNVSTLELGDSALYLCASSLIGVVSYEQYFGPGTRLTVT.

The chain combines TRBV27 with TRBJ1-1; with no DNA, the TCRdb D assignment of TRBD1 cannot be verified. The CDR3 sequence is 13 residues long. The germline V gene has CDR1 MNHEY and CDR2 SMNVEV (reference sequence). CDR3 amino acids: CASSPPGLRFAFF.

The V and J genes are TRBV20-1 and TRBJ2-5; the D call of TRBD1 rests on TCRdb alone, since no DNA is present to check it. Germline V gene sequence: CDR1 DFQATT, CDR2 SNEGSKA (reference sequence). CDR3 length: 16 amino acids. The CDR3: CSARDMAQGLRETQYF.

This sequence joins TRBV20-1 and TRBJ1-4; the D call from TCRdb, TRBD1, cannot be confirmed without DNA. Germline V gene sequence: CDR1 DFQATT, CDR2 SNEGSKA (reference sequence). This CDR3 is 18 amino acids long. This chain's CDR3 is CSARDMTGGFSVREKLFF.

CDR3 amino acids: CASSQELASFSTDTQYF. The V gene is TRBV18, the J gene TRBJ2-3; the TCRdb D gene call, TRBD2, has no DNA to confirm it. The germline gives CDR1 KGHSH, CDR2 LQKENI. This CDR3 region has 17 residues.

The rearrangement joins TRBV7-2 to TRBJ2-5; the TRBD2 assignment by TCRdb is unverifiable without DNA. Germline-derived CDR1 and CDR2 are SGHTA and FQGNSA. The CDR3 runs 11 residues. CDR3 loop: CASEGQETQYF.

The V call is TRBV6-1, the J call TRBJ2-3; the TCRdb call, TRBD1, lacks DNA for checking. The CDR3 totals 13 residues. The germline V gene has CDR1 MNHNS and CDR2 SASEGT. The CDR3 spells CASLGTLTDTQYF.